This TCR beta chain came from a study of T-cell memory formation after mild COVID-19. As for the study in general: TCR clusters largely stayed donor specific.

The CDR3 runs 14 residues. Germline V gene data show CDR1 as DFQATT and CDR2 as SNEGSKA (reference sequence). Between the trimmed V and J ends, which lost 0 bases and 0 bases, there was a span of 8 bases. TCRdb redid the calling of the 5' RACE reads with MiXCR, one entry per CDR3 protein. The table records under 400,000 distinct CDR3 sequences, roughly 21% of them present only once. This clonotype was obtained from an adult woman who had mild COVID-19 (a few samples of this study predate the infection). Cell type and time point are not known. The V and J genes are TRBV20-1 and TRBJ1-1; no firm D call. The sequencing sample was made of PBMCs or a T cell subset sorted from them (not recorded which). Here the CDR3 reads CSARERTLNTEAFF. The CDR3 nucleotides read TGCAGTGCTAGAGAACGTACCCTGAACACTGAAGCTTTCTTT.